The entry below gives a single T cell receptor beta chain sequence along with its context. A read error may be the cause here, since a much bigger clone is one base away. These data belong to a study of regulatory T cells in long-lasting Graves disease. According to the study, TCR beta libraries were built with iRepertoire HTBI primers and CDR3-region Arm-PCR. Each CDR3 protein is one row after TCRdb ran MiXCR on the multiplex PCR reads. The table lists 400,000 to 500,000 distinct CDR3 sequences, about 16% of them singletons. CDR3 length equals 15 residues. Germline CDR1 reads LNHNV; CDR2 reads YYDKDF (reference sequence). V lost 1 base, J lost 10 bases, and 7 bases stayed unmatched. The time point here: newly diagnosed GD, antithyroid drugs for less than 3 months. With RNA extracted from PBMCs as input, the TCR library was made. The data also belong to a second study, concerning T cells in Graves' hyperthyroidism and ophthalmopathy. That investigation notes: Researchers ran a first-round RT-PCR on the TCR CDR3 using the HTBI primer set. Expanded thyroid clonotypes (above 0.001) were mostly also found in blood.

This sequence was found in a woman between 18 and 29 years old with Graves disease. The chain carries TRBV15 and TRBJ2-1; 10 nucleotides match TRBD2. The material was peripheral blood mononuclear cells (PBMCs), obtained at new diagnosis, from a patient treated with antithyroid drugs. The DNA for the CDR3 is TGTGCCACCAGCAGAGTGCCTAGCGGGAGCTACGAGCAGTTCTTC. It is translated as CATSRVPSGSYEQFF.